The 22 T cell receptor beta chains given below trace back to one sample, sequenced in a study of blood T cell repertoires in COVID-19. Method: immunoSEQ multiplex PCR; TCRdb's copy keeps in-frame clones and lacks some. The table has approximately 300,000 clones, about 89% seen once. Sequenced: PBMCs or T cells enriched from blood (not recorded which). Receptors were obtained from a man aged 55 to 69 who had recovered from COVID-19.

Concerning this clone itself: Other DNA variants within this sample encode the same CDR3. V usage is TRBV28 and J usage is TRBJ1-5; possibly TRBD1 for D (5 bases). CDR3 length equals 13 residues. The germline V gene encodes CDR1 MDHEN and CDR2 SYDVKM. Trimming shortened V by 3 bases and J by 7 bases, and 10 bases separated the two germline ends. CDR3 in amino acids: CASSLFQGQPQHF. The CDR3 bases are TGTGCCAGCAGTTTGTTCCAGGGACAGCCCCAGCATTTT. The full variable domain, rest sourced from reference TRBV28 and TRBJ1-5, is DVKVTQSSRYLVKRTGEKVFLECVQDMDHENMFWYRQDPGLGLRLIYFSYDVKMKEKGDIPEGYSVSREKKERFSLILESASTNQTSMYLCASSLFQGQPQHFGDGTRLSIL.

The rearrangement links TRBV28 to TRBJ2-3; TRBD1 is a possible D gene (6 bases). CDR1 and CDR2 (germline): MDHEN, SYDVKM. This CDR3 has 14 amino acids. The V end lost 8 bases, the J end lost 8 bases, and 20 bases lay between the germline ends. The CDR3 DNA is TGTGCCAGCCAATTAAAAGGGGGAGCAGGTACGCAGTATTTT. Protein product: CASQLKGGAGTQYF.

The chain carries TRBV29-1 and TRBJ2-2; maybe TRBD1 (5 bases). CDR1 is SQVTM and CDR2 is ANQGSEA in the germline V gene. This CDR3 is 15 amino acids long. Between the trimmed V and J ends, which lost 4 bases and 4 bases, there was a span of 16 bases. The CDR3 protein is CSVGKGRLGTGELFF. CDR3 nucleotides: TGCAGCGTTGGAAAGGGGCGTCTGGGCACCGGGGAGCTGTTTTTT.

This chain joins TRBV2 and TRBJ1-1; 7 nucleotides align to TRBD1. V shed 6 bases and J 5 bases; nucleotides not matched to a gene: 3. Germline assignment: CDR1 SNHLY and CDR2 FYNNEI. The CDR3 sequence is 12 residues long. The CDR3 spells CASRDRLTEAFF. CDR3 DNA sequence: TGTGCCAGCAGGGACAGGCTTACTGAAGCTTTCTTT.

The chain uses TRBV5-4 and TRBJ2-1; 13 bases map to TRBD2. The CDR3 runs to 15 residues. Germline V gene lookup returns CDR1 SGHNT and CDR2 YYREEE (reference sequence). The V and J ends lost 4 bases and 7 bases, in that order; junction bases with no gene match: 5. The CDR3 nucleotides read TGTGCCAGCAGCACACTAGCGGGAGGGGAAAATGAGCAGTTCTTC. Its protein product is CASSTLAGGENEQFF.

This clone showed up just once. This chain uses TRBV5-6 with TRBJ1-2, with D maybe TRBD1 (6 bases). This CDR3 has 14 residues. In germline, CDR1 is SGHDT, CDR2 YYEEEE. V was trimmed by 0 bases and J by 8 bases, leaving 14 bases between them. CDR3 loop: CASSLGNRALGYTF. The CDR3 coding sequence is TGTGCCAGCAGCTTGGGGAACAGGGCTCTCGGCTACACCTTC.

V is TRBV3-1 (or the pseudogene TRBV3-2) and J is TRBJ2-7; the match to TRBD1 covers 7 bases. The CDR3 runs to 14 residues. CDR1 and CDR2 from the germline V gene are LGHDT and YNNKEL (reference sequence). V lost 2 bases, J lost 3 bases, and 4 bases stayed unmatched. CDR3 sequence (DNA): TGTGCCAGCAGCCAACAGGGGGTGGACTACGAGCAGTACTTC. It specifies CASSQQGVDYEQYF.

The V call is TRBV6-5, the J call TRBJ2-3, with a possible D match to TRBD2 (5 bases). Trimming removed 2 bases at V and 1 base at J, with 7 bases between. Germline CDR1 and CDR2: MNHEY and SVGAGI. The CDR3 is 14 amino acids. The CDR3 here is CASSYTRGTDTQYF. As DNA, the CDR3 is TGTGCCAGCAGTTACACTAGAGGCACAGATACGCAGTATTTT.

The chain combines TRBV9 with TRBJ2-3; TRBD2 aligns across 8 bases. Germline V lookup: CDR1 SGDLS, CDR2 YYNGEE. V dropped 0 bases and J dropped 5; count of bases not matched to a gene: 8. The CDR3 sequence is 16 residues long. CDR3 in DNA: TGTGCCAGCAGCGTAGCTACAGCGGGAGAGGTAGATACGCAGTATTTT. This translates into CASSVATAGEVDTQYF.

The rearrangement links TRBV11-2 to TRBJ1-3; D unresolved. The CDR3 contains 13 residues. The V and J ends lost 2 bases and 7 bases respectively, with 9 bases between them. Looked up from germline, CDR1 is SGHAT and CDR2 is FQNNGV. CDR3 sequence (DNA): TGTGCCAGCAGCTTAACGGGGATTAACACCATATATTTT. Translated, it gives CASSLTGINTIYF.

This chain links TRBV5-1 with TRBJ2-1; 11 nucleotides match TRBD1. The V gene end was trimmed by 4 bases and the J gene end by 2 bases; junction bases not matched to a gene: 5. From germline, CDR1 is SGHRS and CDR2 YFSETQ. The CDR3 runs to 16 residues. The chain's CDR3 is CASSQGQGVPYNEQFF. In nucleotides, the CDR3 is TGCGCCAGCAGCCAGGGACAGGGGGTCCCCTACAATGAGCAGTTCTTC.

The genes are TRBV9 and TRBJ2-1; 7 bases agree with TRBD2. The V and J ends lost 3 bases and 5 bases, in that order; junction bases with no gene match: 5. This CDR3 is 14 amino acids long. Germline CDR1 SGDLS, CDR2 YYNGEE. CDR3 residues: CASSGTGGHNEQFF. DNA of the CDR3: TGTGCCAGCAGCGGGACGGGGGGACACAATGAGCAGTTCTTC.

The chain recombines TRBV30 with TRBJ1-1; 7 positions match TRBD1. Germline loops: CDR1 GTSNPN, CDR2 SVGIG (reference sequence). The CDR3 runs to 17 residues. Trimming removed 3 bases from V and 4 bases from J; junction bases left unmatched: 17. The chain's CDR3 is CAWRAPSRTGESTEAFF. The DNA for the CDR3 is TGTGCCTGGAGGGCCCCTTCAAGAACAGGGGAAAGCACTGAAGCTTTCTTT. Looking up the rest from reference TRBV30 and TRBJ1-1 gives the full variable domain: SQTIHQWPATLVQPVGSPLSLECTVEGTSNPNLYWYRQAAGRGLQLLFYSVGIGQISSEVPQNLSASRPQDRQFILSSKKLLLSDSGFYLCAWRAPSRTGESTEAFFGQGTRLTVV.

The chain has TRBV2 and TRBJ2-1; TRBD2 aligns across 13 bases. Germline CDR1 is SNHLY and CDR2 is FYNNEI. The CDR3 has 16 residues. J lost 2 bases, V lost 3 bases, and 1 base had no gene match. CDR3 nucleotide sequence: TGTGCCAGCAGTGACGGGACTAGCGGGGCCTACAATGAGCAGTTCTTC. Protein sequence: CASSDGTSGAYNEQFF.

Only a few counts were recorded for this clone. The rearrangement uses TRBV5-1 and TRBJ1-2; 10 bases fit TRBD1. CDR3 length: 13 amino acids. Germline V gene sequence: CDR1 SGHRS, CDR2 YFSETQ. V lost 4 bases to trimming and J lost 8 bases; unmatched junction nucleotides: 5. CDR3 DNA sequence: TGCGCCAGCAGCGACAGGGGGCAGCGCGGCTACACCTTC. It translates to CASSDRGQRGYTF.

V usage is TRBV3-1 (or the pseudogene TRBV3-2) and J usage is TRBJ1-1, with D unclear. The CDR3 covers 13 residues. From germline, CDR1 is LGHDT and CDR2 YNNKEL (reference sequence). Between the trimmed V and J ends, which lost 0 bases and 11 bases, there was a span of 13 bases. The DNA of the CDR3 is TGTGCCAGCAGCCAAGAGGACGTCGGAGGGGCTTTCTTT. This encodes CASSQEDVGGAFF.

The chain has TRBV5-1 and TRBJ2-7; tentatively, D is TRBD1 (6 bases). The CDR3 runs 12 residues. Trimming cost V 7 bases and J 0 bases, with 8 bases left between them. Germline V gene lookup returns CDR1 SGHRS and CDR2 YFSETQ. The CDR3 coding sequence is TGCGCCAGCGGACAGAACTCCTACGAGCAGTACTTC. Its protein product is CASGQNSYEQYF.

The V and J genes are TRBV9 and TRBJ2-3, with 11 bases fitting TRBD2. The length of the CDR3 is 16 residues. The germline gives CDR1 SGDLS, CDR2 YYNGEE. V was pared by 3 bases and J by 4 bases, with 7 bases of the junction left unmatched. The CDR3 spells CASSETSGKQPDTQYF. The CDR3 DNA reads TGTGCCAGCAGCGAGACTAGCGGGAAGCAACCAGATACGCAGTATTTT. Variable domain in full (rest from reference TRBV9 and TRBJ2-3): DSGVTQTPKHLITATGQRVTLRCSPRSGDLSVYWYQQSLDQGLQFLIQYYNGEERAKGNILERFSAQQFPDLHSELNLSSLELGDSALYFCASSETSGKQPDTQYFGPGTRLTVL.

This rearrangement joins TRBV21-1 to TRBJ1-1; TRBD1 is taken as the D call from the table, unchecked against the DNA. TRBV21-1 is a pseudogene locus. This CDR3 is built from 13 residues. The CDR3 sequence: CASSTKGKTEAFF. CDR3 in DNA: TGTGCCAGCAGCACCAAGGGGAAGACTGAAGCTTTCTTT.

The rearrangement links TRBV2 to TRBJ1-4; 9 nucleotides align to TRBD1. V lost 6 bases, J lost 8 bases, and 10 bases stayed unmatched. The V gene's germline CDR1 is SNHLY and CDR2 FYNNEI. There are 15 residues in the CDR3. CDR3 region: CASRLQGAPGEKLFF. The CDR3 DNA is TGTGCCAGCAGGCTACAGGGGGCGCCGGGGGAAAAACTGTTTTTT.

The chain combines TRBV5-4 with TRBJ2-3; TRBD1 agrees at 9 bases. Germline V lookup: CDR1 SGHNT, CDR2 YYREEE (reference sequence). This CDR3 is built from 15 residues. J lost 3 bases, V lost 6 bases, and 8 bases had no gene match. The CDR3 DNA reads as TGTGCCAGCACTTTACAGGGGGCGCAGACAGATACGCAGTATTTT. Protein: CASTLQGAQTDTQYF.

The genes are TRBV6-5 and TRBJ2-7; tentatively, D is TRBD1 (6 bases). The CDR3 has 13 residues. Deletions cut 7 bases from V and 2 bases from J, with 12 bases between. Per the germline V gene, CDR1 is MNHEY and CDR2 is SVGAGI. The CDR3 DNA reads as TGTGCCAGCATAGGACAGTATCCCTACGAGCAGTACTTC. As protein: CASIGQYPYEQYF.